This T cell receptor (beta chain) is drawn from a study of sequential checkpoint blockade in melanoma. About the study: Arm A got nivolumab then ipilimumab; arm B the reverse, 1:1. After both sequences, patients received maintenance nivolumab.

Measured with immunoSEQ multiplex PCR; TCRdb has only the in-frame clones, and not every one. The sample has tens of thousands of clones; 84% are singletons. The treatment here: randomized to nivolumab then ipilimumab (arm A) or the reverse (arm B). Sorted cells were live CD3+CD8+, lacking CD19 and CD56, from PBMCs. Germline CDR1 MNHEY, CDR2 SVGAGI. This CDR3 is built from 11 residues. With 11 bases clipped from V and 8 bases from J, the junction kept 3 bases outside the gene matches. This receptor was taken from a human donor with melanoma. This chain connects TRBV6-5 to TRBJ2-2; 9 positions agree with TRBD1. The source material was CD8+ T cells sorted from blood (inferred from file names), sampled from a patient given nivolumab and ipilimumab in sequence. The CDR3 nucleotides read TGTGCCGCGGGGACAGGGGGGGAGCTGTTTTTT. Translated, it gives CAAGTGGELFF.